This T cell receptor beta chain came from a study of monozygotic twins with cystic fibrosis (dated by TCRdb to the early 2020s). Regarding the complete study: Barcoded libraries were made from roughly 3 micrograms of fragmented DNA using approximately 14 PCR cycles. To gauge how much genetics shapes V and J gene usage, the researchers compared TCR beta repertoires both within and across 16 monozygotic twin pairs who have cystic fibrosis. Ten female and six male twin pairs, aged about 2.0 to 36.4 years (median roughly 9 years) and mostly children and adolescents, were included in the cohort. Twins were ranked among 800 to 1,200 cohort participants for weight-for-height and FEVPerc (FEV1 disease centile) on the day of blood sampling. Data for three of the twin pairs had already been reported earlier in a different context.

TCR beta CDR3 regions were amplified by multiplex PCR using the immunoSEQ immune profiling system, following the manufacturer's instructions. An Illumina NextSeq system was used to carry out the sequencing. Processing in the source paper ran as follows. Sequence data were processed on the immunoSEQ Analyzer platform, and clonality was calculated as the square root of Simpson's index of productive rearrangements. Similarity in V and J usage was quantified by Jensen-Shannon distance, and CDR3 generation probabilities were calculated with OLGA. The immuneACCESS database (August 2020) and VDJdb (December 2020) were searched for shared CDR3 sequences. In TCRdb, the immuneACCESS table is reduced to in-frame sequences with V and J assigned. These tables do not hold every clone; where another copy was compared, an unresolved V gene accounts for under half, and the others remain unexplained. V, J and clone size are taken as reported in that table, and D and trimming were inferred from the DNA itself. In this sample the table shows approximately 32,000 clones, roughly 96% of which occur a single time. The ten largest clones add up to around 0.15% of the sample.

The twin pairs came from the European Cystic Fibrosis Twin and Sibling Study Cohort, which recruited patients from more than 150 CF clinics across 14 European countries. Both zygosity and CFTR genotype were checked in-house, and zygosity was tested with multiplex PCR across nine short tandem repeat loci. Peripheral blood was sampled from each twin, and clinical parameters were recorded on the day of blood sampling. Phenol/chloroform extraction was used to isolate genomic DNA from peripheral blood cells, and the DNA was then kept in TE buffer at 4 degrees C. Broad study findings and their caveats: Only a small cohort was studied, and no association of shared CDR3 numbers with age, concordance or disease severity was found. The greatest similarity to the co-twin was observed for V gene usage in 13 of 16 pairs and for J usage in 8 of 16 pairs, which suggested genetic constraints. Monozygotic CF twin pairs shared significantly more nucleotide-identical clonotypes within each pair than unrelated CF individuals shared with one another (P = 0.000026, Mann-Whitney). Simpson clonality was generally low (median about 0.01), which suggests a naive-dominated repertoire, and clonality was higher in the most severely affected patients.

Based on the germline V gene, the CDR1 and CDR2 sequences are MNHNS and SASEGT. From the cysteine up to the phenylalanine, the CDR3 has a length of 15 residues. Only the CDR3 region is kept as DNA, spanning 45 bases read in frame from base 1. The V end loses 4 bases and the J end loses 1 base, and a stretch of 11 bases separates them. On this clone itself: What this receptor recognizes is not known. Per-base quality was not reported, and no clone a single base away is much larger than it.

The rearranged chain carries TRBV6-1 and TRBJ2-1; no D gene is confidently identified. The sequence was obtained from a girl aged 2-10 years with cystic fibrosis. Sequencing input: blood. The CDR3 amino acid sequence is: CASSGPTSSYNEQFF. The sequence in DNA is TGTGCCAGCAGTGGACCAACGAGTTCCTACAATGAGCAGTTCTTC.